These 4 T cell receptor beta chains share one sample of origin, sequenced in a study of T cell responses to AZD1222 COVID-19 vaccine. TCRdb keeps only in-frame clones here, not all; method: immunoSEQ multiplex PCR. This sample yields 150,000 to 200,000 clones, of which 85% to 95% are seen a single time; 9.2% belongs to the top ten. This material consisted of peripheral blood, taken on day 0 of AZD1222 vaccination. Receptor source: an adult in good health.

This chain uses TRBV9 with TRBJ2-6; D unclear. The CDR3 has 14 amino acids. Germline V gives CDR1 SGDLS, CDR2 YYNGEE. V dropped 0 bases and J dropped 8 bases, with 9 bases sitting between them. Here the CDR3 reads CASSVGGIPNVLTF. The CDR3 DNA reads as TGTGCCAGCAGCGTAGGAGGTATCCCCAACGTCCTGACTTTC.

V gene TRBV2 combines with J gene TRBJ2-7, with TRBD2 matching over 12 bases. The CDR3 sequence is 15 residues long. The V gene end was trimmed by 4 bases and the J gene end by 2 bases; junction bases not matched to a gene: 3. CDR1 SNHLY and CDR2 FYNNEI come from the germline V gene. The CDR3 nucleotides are TGTGCCAGCAGTGGAAGGACTAGCGGGACCTACGAGCAGTACTTC. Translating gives CASSGRTSGTYEQYF.

CDR3 region: CASSSGRDYPYEQYF. The DNA of the CDR3 is TGTGCCAGCAGCTCGGGTCGGGACTACCCCTACGAGCAGTACTTC. The chain recombines TRBV5-6 with TRBJ2-7; 7 bases map to TRBD2. The CDR3 extends over 15 amino acids. Per germline, CDR1 SGHDT and CDR2 YYEEEE. Losses at the gene ends were 3 bases for V and 2 bases for J; bases not matched to a gene: 8.

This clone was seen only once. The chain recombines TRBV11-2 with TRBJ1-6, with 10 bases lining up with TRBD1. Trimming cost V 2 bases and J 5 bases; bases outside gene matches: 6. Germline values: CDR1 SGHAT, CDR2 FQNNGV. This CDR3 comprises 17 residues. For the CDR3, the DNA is TGTGCCAGCAGCTTAACAGTCGGGACAGGGGATAATTCACCCCTCCACTTT. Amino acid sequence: CASSLTVGTGDNSPLHF.